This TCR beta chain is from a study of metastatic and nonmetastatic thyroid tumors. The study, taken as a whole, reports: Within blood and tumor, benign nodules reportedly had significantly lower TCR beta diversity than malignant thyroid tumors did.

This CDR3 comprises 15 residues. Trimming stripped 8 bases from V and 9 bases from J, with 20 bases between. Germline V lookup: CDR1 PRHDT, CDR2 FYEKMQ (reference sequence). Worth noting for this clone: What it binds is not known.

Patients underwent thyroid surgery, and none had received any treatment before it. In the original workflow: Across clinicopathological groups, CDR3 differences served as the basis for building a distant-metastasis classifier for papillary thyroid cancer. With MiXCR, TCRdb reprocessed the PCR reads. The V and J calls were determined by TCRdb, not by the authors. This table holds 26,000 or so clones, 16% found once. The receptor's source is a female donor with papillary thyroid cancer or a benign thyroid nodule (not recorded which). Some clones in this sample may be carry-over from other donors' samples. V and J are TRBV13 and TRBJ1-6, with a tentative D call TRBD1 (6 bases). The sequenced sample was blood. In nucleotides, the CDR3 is TGTGCCAGCCGGGTCAGGGGTGGCGAAACTTCACCCCTCCACTTT. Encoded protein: CASRVRGGETSPLHF. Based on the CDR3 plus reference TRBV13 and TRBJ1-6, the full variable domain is AAGVIQSPRHLIKEKRETATLKCYPIPRHDTVYWYQQGPGQDPQFLISFYEKMQSDKGSIPDRFSAQQFSDYHSELNMSSLELGDSALYFCASRVRGGETSPLHFGNGTRLTVT.